These T cell receptor beta chains were read from a single sample in a study of T cell responses to AZD1222 COVID-19 vaccine. TCRdb's table, derived via immunoSEQ multiplex PCR, lists solely in-frame clones and lacks some. The data show about 70,000 clones, around nine tenths seen once. Sequencing was performed on peripheral blood, taken 28 days after the second AZD1222 dose. The receptor set was obtained from an adult who received the AZD1222 COVID-19 vaccine. The CDR3 runs from the conserved cysteine through the conserved F or W. D genes are given only for firm matches.

j_call: TRBJ1-2; v_call: TRBV5-1; d_call: .; cdr3_length: 13; cdr3_aa: CASSLDSTGGYTF; cdr3_nt: TGCGCCAGCAGCTTGGACTCAACTGGTGGCTACACCTTC
j_call: TRBJ2-1; v_call: TRBV6-5; d_call: TRBD2; cdr3_length: 15; cdr3_aa: CASRNPSGGDNEQFF; cdr3_nt: TGTGCCAGCCGAAATCCTAGCGGGGGGGACAATGAGCAGTTCTTC
j_call: TRBJ1-1; v_call: TRBV5-6; d_call: .; cdr3_length: 14; cdr3_aa: CASSLRGVTTEAFF; cdr3_nt: TGTGCCAGCAGCTTGAGAGGGGTTACCACTGAAGCTTTCTTT
j_call: TRBJ1-1; v_call: TRBV18; d_call: .; cdr3_length: 14; cdr3_aa: CASSPAGRNTEAFF; cdr3_nt: TGTGCCAGCTCACCAGCTGGCCGAAACACTGAAGCTTTCTTT
j_call: TRBJ1-2; v_call: TRBV6-5; d_call: TRBD1; cdr3_length: 15; cdr3_aa: CASSKAPGQIYGYTF; cdr3_nt: TGTGCCAGCAGTAAGGCACCGGGACAGATCTATGGCTACACCTTC
j_call: TRBJ1-2; v_call: TRBV27; d_call: TRBD1; cdr3_length: 15; cdr3_aa: CASSSRQGLPYGYTF; cdr3_nt: TGTGCCAGCAGTTCCCGACAGGGGTTGCCCTATGGCTACACCTTC
j_call: TRBJ2-3; v_call: TRBV29-1; d_call: .; cdr3_length: 14; cdr3_aa: CSVSSHRDTDTQYF; cdr3_nt: TGCAGCGTCTCGTCCCACAGGGACACAGATACGCAGTATTTT
j_call: TRBJ1-6; v_call: TRBV9; d_call: .; cdr3_length: 15; cdr3_aa: CASSPQGQAGSPLHF; cdr3_nt: TGTGCCAGCAGCCCCCAGGGGCAGGCTGGTTCACCCCTCCACTTT
j_call: TRBJ2-7; v_call: TRBV15; d_call: .; cdr3_length: 13; cdr3_aa: CATSRDGMDEQYF; cdr3_nt: TGTGCCACCAGCAGAGATGGGATGGACGAGCAGTACTTC
j_call: TRBJ2-2; v_call: TRBV18; d_call: TRBD1; cdr3_length: 17; cdr3_aa: CASSPPGWTGEVGELFF; cdr3_nt: TGTGCCAGCTCACCACCGGGGTGGACAGGGGAAGTCGGGGAGCTGTTTTTT
j_call: TRBJ1-3; v_call: TRBV9; d_call: .; cdr3_length: 14; cdr3_aa: CASSVDRERNTIYF; cdr3_nt: TGTGCCAGCAGCGTAGACAGGGAACGAAACACCATATATTTT
j_call: TRBJ2-7; v_call: TRBV11-2; d_call: TRBD2; cdr3_length: 15; cdr3_aa: CASSLTSGTSYEQYF; cdr3_nt: TGTGCCAGCAGCTTAACCAGCGGGACTTCCTACGAGCAGTACTTC
j_call: TRBJ1-6; v_call: TRBV9; d_call: .; cdr3_length: 15; cdr3_aa: CASSVAGQSDSPLHF; cdr3_nt: TGTGCCAGCAGCGTAGCAGGGCAGTCTGATTCACCCCTCCACTTT
j_call: TRBJ2-1; v_call: TRBV2; d_call: .; cdr3_length: 16; cdr3_aa: CASSRSGGLQNNEQFF; cdr3_nt: TGTGCCAGCAGTAGATCGGGGGGCCTTCAGAACAATGAGCAGTTCTTC
j_call: TRBJ1-6; v_call: TRBV7-9; d_call: TRBD1; cdr3_length: 15; cdr3_aa: CASSPGQGANSPLHF; cdr3_nt: TGTGCCAGCAGCCCGGGACAGGGGGCCAATTCACCCCTCCACTTT
j_call: TRBJ2-7; v_call: TRBV7-2; d_call: TRBD1; cdr3_length: 16; cdr3_aa: CASSLGAGTGSYEQYF; cdr3_nt: TGTGCCAGCAGCTTAGGGGCCGGGACAGGCTCCTACGAGCAGTACTTC
j_call: TRBJ2-7; v_call: TRBV6-2/TRBV6-3; d_call: TRBD1; cdr3_length: 13; cdr3_aa: CASSGWDRYEQYF; cdr3_nt: TGTGCCAGCAGTGGGTGGGACAGATACGAGCAGTACTTC
j_call: TRBJ1-3; v_call: TRBV9; d_call: .; cdr3_length: 15; cdr3_aa: CASSPRYRSGNTIYF; cdr3_nt: TGTGCCAGCAGCCCCCGGTATCGTTCTGGAAACACCATATATTTT
j_call: TRBJ2-1; v_call: TRBV7-3; d_call: .; cdr3_length: 17; cdr3_aa: CASSLGPETPSYNEQFF; cdr3_nt: TGTGCCAGCAGCTTGGGCCCCGAGACTCCCTCCTACAATGAGCAGTTCTTC
j_call: TRBJ1-1; v_call: TRBV7-9; d_call: .; cdr3_length: 13; cdr3_aa: CASSLAGDTEAFF; cdr3_nt: TGTGCCAGCAGCTTAGCGGGGGACACTGAAGCTTTCTTT